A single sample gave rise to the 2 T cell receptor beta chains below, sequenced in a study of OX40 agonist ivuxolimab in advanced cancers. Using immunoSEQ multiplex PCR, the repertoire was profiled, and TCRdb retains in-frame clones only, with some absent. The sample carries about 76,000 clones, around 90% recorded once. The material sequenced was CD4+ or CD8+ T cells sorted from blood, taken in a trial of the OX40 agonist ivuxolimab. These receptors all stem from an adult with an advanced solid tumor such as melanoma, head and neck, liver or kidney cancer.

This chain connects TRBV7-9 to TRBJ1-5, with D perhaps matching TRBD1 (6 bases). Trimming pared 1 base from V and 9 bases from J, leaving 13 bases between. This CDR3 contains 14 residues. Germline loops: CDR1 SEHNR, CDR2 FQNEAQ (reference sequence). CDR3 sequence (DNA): TGTGCCAGCAGCTTAGGTATGGAGGGGGGGCCCCAGCATTTT. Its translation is CASSLGMEGGPQHF.

In DNA, the CDR3 is TGTGCCAGCAGTGTTGGAGGGGAACAGCCCCAGCATTTT. Translated: CASSVGGEQPQHF. The rearrangement links TRBV2 to TRBJ1-5; a weak D match, TRBD1 (5 bases). The CDR3 consists of 13 residues. With 4 bases removed from V and 7 bases from J, the gap between germline ends came to 11 bases. The germline gives CDR1 SNHLY, CDR2 FYNNEI.